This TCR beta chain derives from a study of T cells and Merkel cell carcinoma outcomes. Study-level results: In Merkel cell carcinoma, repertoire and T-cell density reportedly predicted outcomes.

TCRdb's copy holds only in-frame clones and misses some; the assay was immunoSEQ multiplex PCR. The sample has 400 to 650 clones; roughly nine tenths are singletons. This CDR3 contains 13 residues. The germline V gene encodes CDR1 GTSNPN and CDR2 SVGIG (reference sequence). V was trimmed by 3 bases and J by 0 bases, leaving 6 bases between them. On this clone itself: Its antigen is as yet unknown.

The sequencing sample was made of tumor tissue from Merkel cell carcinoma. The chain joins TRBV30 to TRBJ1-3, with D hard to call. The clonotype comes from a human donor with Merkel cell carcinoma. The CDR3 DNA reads TGTGCCTGGAGACCTCTCTCTGGAAACACCATATATTTT. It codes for CAWRPLSGNTIYF.